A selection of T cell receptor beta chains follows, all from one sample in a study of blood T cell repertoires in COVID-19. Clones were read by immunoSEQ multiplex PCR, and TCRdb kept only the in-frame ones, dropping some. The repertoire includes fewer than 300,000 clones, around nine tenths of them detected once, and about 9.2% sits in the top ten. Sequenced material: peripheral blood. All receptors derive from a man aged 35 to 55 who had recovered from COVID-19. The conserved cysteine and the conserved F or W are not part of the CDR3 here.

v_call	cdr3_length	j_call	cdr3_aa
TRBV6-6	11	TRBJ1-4	ASSYRRREKLF
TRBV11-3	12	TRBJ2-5	ASSPRGGAETQY
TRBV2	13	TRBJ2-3	ASSENGNPTDTQY
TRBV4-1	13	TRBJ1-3	ASSLPGGVGNTIY
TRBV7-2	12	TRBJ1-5	ASSVGQSNQPQH
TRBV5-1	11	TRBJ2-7	ASSLDPAGEQY
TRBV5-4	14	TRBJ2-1	ASSFSVVLAGNEQF
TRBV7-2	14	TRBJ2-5	ASSLSTSGGLGTQY
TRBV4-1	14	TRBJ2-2	ASSQRSGANTGELF
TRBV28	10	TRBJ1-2	ASTRQPYGYT
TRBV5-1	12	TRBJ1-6	ASSLAGDNSPLH
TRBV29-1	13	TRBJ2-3	SVQLRSGGPTTQY
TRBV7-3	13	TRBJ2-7	ASSLRGLANHEQY
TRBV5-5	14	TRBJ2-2	ASSSRRTVNTGELF
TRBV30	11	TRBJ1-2	AWSEGTSYGYT
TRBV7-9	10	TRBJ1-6	ASSLSSEPLH
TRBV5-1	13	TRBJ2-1	ASSPSGTSGNEQF